This passage covers 10 T cell receptor beta chains from one sample sequenced in a study of blood T cell repertoires in COVID-19. The protocol was immunoSEQ multiplex PCR, while the TCRdb copy is restricted to in-frame clones and leaves out a portion. The sample carries 240,000 or so clones, around 90% recorded once. Material for sequencing was peripheral blood. These receptors all stem from a woman between 35 and 50 years old who had recovered from COVID-19.

The CDR3 nucleotides read TGCGCCAGCAGCTTTGGGAGGCAGGCAGATACGCAGTATTTT. Its protein is CASSFGRQADTQYF. The rearrangement joins TRBV5-1 to TRBJ2-3, with D possibly being TRBD2 (6 bases). This CDR3 spans 14 amino acids. The germline CDR1 and CDR2 sequences are SGHRS and YFSETQ. Trimming removed 2 bases from V and 4 bases from J, with 11 bases in between.

This clone has only one observation. This rearrangement joins TRBV27 to TRBJ2-3, with 8 bases aligning to TRBD2. This CDR3 is 17 amino acids long. V gave up 5 bases and J gave up 5 bases; unmatched junction bases: 15. Germline-derived CDR1 and CDR2 are MNHEY and SMNVEV (reference sequence). The CDR3 DNA is TGTGCCAGCAGTCGGTTTCCCCCCGGGACTAGACAAGATACGCAGTATTTT. Its translation: CASSRFPPGTRQDTQYF.

Only one count was recorded for this clone. The chain recombines TRBV6-5 with TRBJ1-1, with 8 bases fitting TRBD1. The CDR3 contains 15 residues. The V and J ends lost 6 bases and 1 base, in that order; junction bases with no gene match: 7. Germline CDR1 reads MNHEY; CDR2 reads SVGAGI. The CDR3 nucleotides are TGTGCCAGCAGACACCCGGGACAGGCGAACACTGAAGCTTTCTTT. It encodes CASRHPGQANTEAFF.

The chain joins TRBV30 to TRBJ2-3, with 12 nucleotides matching TRBD1. CDR1 is GTSNPN, CDR2 SVGIG, per germline (reference sequence). With V trimmed by 0 bases and J by 5 bases, 6 bases remained unmatched. The CDR3 is 16 residues long. The CDR3 nucleotides read TGTGCCTGGAGTGTGGGGGGACAGGGGGCTAGAGATACGCAGTATTTT. This gives the protein CAWSVGGQGARDTQYF. Variable domain in full (rest from reference TRBV30 and TRBJ2-3): SQTIHQWPATLVQPVGSPLSLECTVEGTSNPNLYWYRQAAGRGLQLLFYSVGIGQISSEVPQNLSASRPQDRQFILSSKKLLLSDSGFYLCAWSVGGQGARDTQYFGPGTRLTVL.

The chain has TRBV9 and TRBJ2-6, with a tentative D call TRBD2 (6 bases). This CDR3 has 16 amino acids. The germline gives CDR1 SGDLS, CDR2 YYNGEE. Trimming stripped 7 bases from V and 0 bases from J, with 14 bases between. CDR3 bases: TGTGCCAGCTTTGGGACTCACCCCTCTGGGGCCAACGTCCTGACTTTC. Translated: CASFGTHPSGANVLTF.

This clone appeared once. The chain has TRBV11-3 and TRBJ2-3; 7 nucleotides line up with TRBD2. In germline, CDR1 is SGHNT, CDR2 YENEEA. This CDR3 contains 15 residues. The trim removed 5 bases at V and 5 bases at J, leaving 10 bases unmatched. CDR3 sequence reads: CASSPPGTMGDTQYF. The CDR3 coding sequence is TGTGCCAGCAGCCCCCCCGGGACTATGGGAGATACGCAGTATTTT.

The rearrangement joins TRBV29-1 to TRBJ2-5, with a weak D call TRBD2 (6 bases). Trimming left V 0 bases short and J 2 bases short, with 19 bases between. Germline V CDR1 and CDR2: SQVTM, ANQGSEA. The CDR3 totals 17 residues. CDR3: CSVEDWDWGLSQETQYF. The CDR3, as DNA: TGCAGCGTTGAAGATTGGGACTGGGGACTGTCACAAGAGACCCAGTACTTC.

The chain uses TRBV7-2 and TRBJ2-5; 10 nucleotides align to TRBD2. Germline CDR1 reads SGHTA; CDR2 reads FQGNSA. V dropped 1 base and J dropped 5; count of bases not matched to a gene: 13. The CDR3 loop spans 18 amino acids. CDR3 coding DNA: TGTGCCAGCAGCTTAGGGATTGCTAGCGGGAGTTGGGTGGAGACCCAGTACTTC. Residues: CASSLGIASGSWVETQYF.

This sequence joins TRBV15 and TRBJ1-3; weak D call: TRBD1 (5 bases). CDR1 is LNHNV, CDR2 YYDKDF, per germline (reference sequence). The CDR3 has 14 amino acids. Between the trimmed V and J ends, which lost 4 bases and 3 bases, there was a span of 10 bases. As DNA, the CDR3 is TGTGCCACCAGCACCGAAAGGGGTGGAAACACCATATATTTT. Residues: CATSTERGGNTIYF.

This clone was recorded a few times. The genes are TRBV6-2 or TRBV6-3 and TRBJ2-1, with 8 bases aligning to TRBD2. Trimming at V came to 2 bases and at J to 5 bases, leaving 14 bases not matched to a gene. The CDR3 consists of 18 residues. CDR1 MNHEY and CDR2 SVGEGT come from the germline V gene. CDR3 DNA: TGTGCCAGCAGTTACACCCTGGGAAGCGGGAGCCAAAACAATGAGCAGTTCTTC. Translating it yields CASSYTLGSGSQNNEQFF.